The TCR beta chain described here comes from a study of spatial heterogeneity in lung cancer. As for the study in general: Sequences of the beta chain were consistently detected in greater numbers than alpha-chain sequences. Study-wide points: Expanded alpha and beta TCR counts within tumors tracked tumor mutation counts. Alpha chain coverage of tumor T cells was estimated at approximately 7%, and beta chain coverage at 13% to 15%.

There are 15 residues in the CDR3. The germline V and J ends were trimmed by 6 bases and 6 bases, with 20 bases remaining between them. This clonotype has a count of ten or more. Its antigen remains unknown. Unique molecular identifiers tagged every individual TCR cDNA molecule. MiXCR, applied by TCRdb to the 5' RACE reads, yields one record per CDR3 protein. The top ten hold approximately 9.6% of the sample, which has thousands of distinct CDR3 sequences, around 7.9% seen once. As to time point: sample taken at primary tumor resection. Unsorted whole RNA samples from tumor, nontumor lung or frozen PBMC were sequenced.

The J gene is TRBJ2-3, the V gene TRBV5-3, with a weak D call TRBD1 (6 bases). TRBV5-3 carries the ORF label, with uncertain function. The TCR comes from a male donor with early-stage non-small cell lung cancer. Sample: lung tumor tissue, taken at surgery. CDR3 in amino acids: CARTNREKVWDTQYF. CDR3 sequence (DNA): TGTGCCAGAACAAACAGGGAGAAGGTTTGGGATACGCAGTATTTT.